The next 7 T cell receptor beta chains were all read from a single sample in a study of CD8+ T cells in alopecia areata. Investigators isolated RNA and reverse transcribed it into cDNA to act as the sequencing template. Sequencing was performed with immunoSEQ multiplex PCR; in TCRdb, only in-frame clones are kept and a portion is missing. The sample consists of 90,000 to 120,000 clones, roughly 64% of them appearing once. Sample: CD8+ T cells sorted from blood. The source of these receptors is a human donor in good health.

The genes are TRBV5-6 and TRBJ2-7; D is uncertain. The germline CDR1 and CDR2 sequences are SGHDT and YYEEEE. The CDR3 totals 15 residues. V was shortened by 2 bases and J by 7 bases, with 19 bases between the two germline ends. CDR3 DNA: TGTGCCAGCAGCTTAGGTTCCCCGTTCCTCGGTGAGCAGTACTTC. Translation gives CASSLGSPFLGEQYF.

The CDR3 DNA reads TGTGCCAGCACCCCGGGGGGCGAGGGCATTCAGTACTTC. It specifies CASTPGGEGIQYF. The chain recombines TRBV2 with TRBJ2-4; a weak D match, TRBD2 (7 bases). The CDR3 consists of 13 residues. In germline, CDR1 is SNHLY, CDR2 FYNNEI. Trimming removed 7 bases from V and 9 bases from J, with 16 bases in between.

This chain connects TRBV27 to TRBJ2-5; no definite D call. Germline assignment: CDR1 MNHEY and CDR2 SMNVEV (reference sequence). This CDR3 comprises 13 residues. V dropped 1 base and J dropped 4 bases, with 7 bases sitting between them. CDR3 in DNA: TGTGCCAGCAGTTTATGGTTAGGAGAGACCCAGTACTTC. It translates to CASSLWLGETQYF.

V and J are TRBV5-1 and TRBJ1-2, with 8 positions matching TRBD1. Germline trimming cut 2 bases from V and 7 bases from J; bases unmatched to any gene: 4. CDR1 is SGHRS and CDR2 is YFSETQ in the germline V gene. The CDR3 extends over 13 amino acids. CDR3 sequence: CASSLIGQGGYTF. The CDR3 DNA reads TGCGCCAGCAGCTTAATTGGACAGGGTGGCTACACCTTC. Full variable domain (remainder filled in from reference TRBV5-1 and TRBJ1-2): KAGVTQTPRYLIKTRGQQVTLSCSPISGHRSVSWYQQTPGQGLQFLFEYFSETQRNKGNFPGRFSGRQFSNSRSEMNVSTLELGDSALYLCASSLIGQGGYTFGSGTRLTVV.

The CDR3 sequence is CASSKHPQRGPPEEQFF. The CDR3 coding sequence is TGTGCCAGCAGCAAACACCCTCAGCGGGGGCCCCCCGAGGAGCAGTTCTTC. The chain joins TRBV21-1 to TRBJ2-1; the table's D call, TRBD2, has no DNA check behind it. TRBV21-1 is described as a pseudogene. This CDR3 has 17 residues.

Concerning this clone itself: One junction end disagrees with the germline gene, perhaps due to a read error. The chain has TRBV7-7 and TRBJ1-2; 7 nucleotides align to TRBD1. Germline values: CDR1 SSHAT, CDR2 FNYEAQ (reference sequence). This CDR3 comprises 16 residues. DNA for the CDR3: TGTGCTAGCAGCTTAGTCCCGGGACAGTATCATGATGGCTACACCTTC. It is translated as CASSLVPGQYHDGYTF.

The V and J genes are TRBV6-6 and TRBJ2-3; 14 bases map to TRBD2. This CDR3 contains 14 residues. V lost 7 bases to trimming and J lost 8 bases; unmatched junction nucleotides: 5. Looked up from germline, CDR1 is MNHNY and CDR2 is SVGAGI (reference sequence). DNA for the CDR3: TGTGCCAGCATGACTAGCGGGGGGGGTGGTACGCAGTATTTT. Amino acids: CASMTSGGGGTQYF.